A selection of T cell receptor beta chains follows, all from one sample in a study of shared clonotypes between healthy human individuals. The data were produced by immunoSEQ multiplex PCR, yet TCRdb's version contains in-frame clones alone and is incomplete. Seen here are roughly 2.5 million clones, roughly 92% observed once, and the top ten hold around 0.15%. The sample was naive CD4+ T cells sorted from blood. These receptors all stem from a man aged 18 to 29 in good health. CDR3s include the opening cysteine and the closing phenylalanine or tryptophan. D genes are given only for firm matches. Clone size appears in some rows only: once, few, many, or a class for an expanded clone.

TRBJ2-5	TRBV2	few	.	CASSGGEETQYF	TGTGCCAGCAGTGGAGGGGAAGAGACCCAGTACTTC
TRBJ2-1	TRBV19	.	TRBD1	CATTKGASSSSGPISYNEQFF	TGTGCCACTACGAAGGGGGCAAGTAGTTCCTCGGGACCTATCTCCTACAATGAGCAGTTCTTC
TRBJ1-1	TRBV10-1	few	.	CASSESTATEAFF	TGCGCCAGCAGTGAGTCTACAGCCACTGAAGCTTTCTTT
TRBJ2-5	TRBV7-2	.	.	CASSPRTETQYF	TGTGCCAGCAGCCCCCGTACAGAGACCCAGTACTTC
TRBJ1-1	TRBV5-1	.	.	CASSRAGTEAFF	TGCGCCAGCAGCCGGGCCGGGACTGAAGCTTTCTTT
TRBJ2-7	TRBV9	.	TRBD1	CASSAGTGAAYEQYF	TGTGCCAGCAGCGCAGGGACAGGGGCGGCCTACGAGCAGTACTTC
TRBJ1-5	TRBV9	.	.	CASSVSYQPQHF	TGTGCCAGCAGCGTTAGTTATCAGCCCCAGCATTTT
TRBJ2-7	TRBV18	.	.	CASSTLGQGQTYEQYF	TGTGCCAGCTCAACCCTGGGGCAGGGGCAGACATACGAGCAGTACTTC
TRBJ2-2	TRBV30	.	.	CAWSVDSTNTGELFF	TGTGCCTGGAGTGTAGACAGCACGAACACCGGGGAGCTGTTTTTT
TRBJ1-6	TRBV19	.	.	CASNSDPSSYNSPLHF	TGTGCCAGTAACTCAGACCCGAGCTCCTATAATTCACCCCTCCACTTT
TRBJ2-5	TRBV18	.	.	CASSPIRGETQYF	TGTGCCAGCTCACCCATCAGGGGAGAGACCCAGTACTTC
TRBJ1-2	TRBV5-1	.	TRBD1	CASSRDRGKSNYGYTF	TGCGCCAGCAGCCGGGACAGGGGAAAATCTAACTATGGCTACACCTTC
TRBJ2-1	TRBV10-1	.	TRBD2	CASSGLSSGVSYNEQFF	TGCGCCAGCAGTGGCTTATCAAGCGGGGTCTCCTACAATGAGCAGTTCTTC
TRBJ2-6	TRBV11-2	.	.	CASSLTGVSGANVLTF	TGTGCCAGCAGCCTCACTGGCGTGTCTGGGGCCAACGTCCTGACTTTC
TRBJ2-5	TRBV30	.	TRBD2	CAWSVREGGTQYF	TGTGCCTGGAGTGTACGGGAGGGAGGGACCCAGTACTTC
TRBJ2-7	TRBV6-1	once	.	CANETYAYEQYF	TGTGCCAATGAGACATATGCCTACGAGCAGTACTTC
TRBJ2-5	TRBV7-9	.	.	CASSPPQETQYF	TGTGCCAGCAGCCCCCCTCAAGAGACCCAGTACTTC
TRBJ2-1	TRBV5-1	.	.	CASSSYGATYNEQFF	TGCGCCAGCAGCTCCTACGGGGCTACCTACAATGAGCAGTTCTTC
TRBJ2-2	TRBV18	.	TRBD2	CASSPGTSGRTGELFF	TGTGCCAGCTCACCGGGGACTAGCGGGCGCACCGGGGAGCTGTTTTTT
TRBJ1-1	TRBV28	.	.	CASSLSTEAFF	TGTGCCAGCAGTTTAAGTACTGAAGCTTTCTTT
TRBJ1-2	TRBV27	.	.	CASSPVGGVSYGYTF	TGTGCCAGCAGTCCCGTGGGGGGGGTGAGCTATGGCTACACCTTC
TRBJ2-1	TRBV2	.	.	CASSVTQGPSTGEQFF	TGTGCCAGCAGTGTCACACAGGGCCCATCTACGGGTGAGCAGTTCTTC
TRBJ1-6	TRBV2	.	.	CASSEFGDSPLHF	TGTGCCAGCAGTGAATTCGGTGATTCACCCCTCCACTTT